The 5 T cell receptor beta chains reported below all come from one sample, sequenced in a study of cytomegalovirus exposure and HLA in healthy donors. TCRdb keeps only in-frame clones here, not all; method: immunoSEQ multiplex PCR. The data contain 190,000 or so clones, more than 65% of them singletons. The sample taken for sequencing was PBMCs. Every receptor here comes from a young woman in good health and CMV-seropositive.

V is TRBV4-1 and J is TRBJ2-2; D gene ambiguous. The germline CDR1 and CDR2 sequences are MGHRA and YSYEKL. Trimming cost V 4 bases and J 4 bases, with 13 bases left between them. The length of the CDR3 is 15 residues. CDR3 region: CASSRESSGTGELFF. CDR3 bases: TGCGCCAGCAGCCGCGAGTCGTCGGGCACCGGGGAGCTGTTTTTT.

The chain joins TRBV5-5 to TRBJ2-1, with TRBD1 identical over 7 bases. Germline values: CDR1 SGHKS, CDR2 YYEKEE (reference sequence). The V and J ends lost 4 bases and 6 bases, in that order; junction bases with no gene match: 10. The CDR3 has 15 residues. The CDR3 loop reads CASSRQGSILNEQFF. Here the CDR3 DNA reads TGTGCCAGCAGCCGACAGGGATCTATTCTCAATGAGCAGTTCTTC.

On this clone: The germline gene is not matched at one end of the junction; a read error may be the cause. Here the CDR3 DNA reads TGTGCCAGCATTGAACCGGGAGTTGAAAAACTGTTTTTT. This translates into CASIEPGVEKLFF. The rearrangement links TRBV6-1 to TRBJ1-4; D unclear. Germline V lookup: CDR1 MNHNS, CDR2 SASEGT. The CDR3 has 13 residues.

This clone was seen once. The chain has TRBV6-4 and TRBJ2-3, with D perhaps TRBD2 (6 bases). The CDR3 is made up of 15 amino acids. The germline V gene has CDR1 MRHNA and CDR2 SNTAGT. Trimming took off 0 bases at V and 6 bases at J, with 13 bases between the two ends. CDR3 coding DNA: TGTGCCAGCAGTGACTCGAATGGCGGAGGGGATACGCAGTATTTT. Its protein product is CASSDSNGGGDTQYF.

This clone has just a few counts. V and J are TRBV9 and TRBJ2-3; TRBD2 agrees at 13 bases. The CDR3 has 17 amino acids. J lost 2 bases, V lost 4 bases, and 7 bases had no gene match. Germline CDR1 and CDR2: SGDLS and YYNGEE. CDR3 amino acids: CASSPPGLAGTTDTQYF. CDR3 DNA sequence: TGTGCCAGCAGCCCCCCGGGACTAGCGGGGACCACAGATACGCAGTATTTT.